This TCR beta chain was documented in a study of graft-versus-host responses after intestinal transplantation (dated by TCRdb to the early 2020s). Background for the entire study: Recipients received multivisceral, liver-intestinal, or isolated intestinal transplants. Anti-thymocyte globulin induction was given to all recipients, followed by maintenance tacrolimus and steroids for approximately 3 years. Graft-versus-host and host-versus-graft alloreactive T cell clones were tracked in the graft, circulation and bone marrow after intestinal transplantation using bulk TCR-beta CDR3 sequencing. To identify alloreactive clones, pre-transplant mixed lymphocyte reaction products were sequenced and then compared with unstimulated pre-transplant donor and recipient T cells. A cohort of 24 intestinal transplant recipients, including one retransplant, was enrolled, and 3 patients lacking pretransplant specimens were excluded. A peak of at least 4% donor T cells among recipient peripheral blood mononuclear cells was the definition used for donor T cell macrochimerism. Instead of going to the commercial service, samples from a few later patients were sequenced in-house on an Illumina MiSeq and processed with MiXCR. General conclusions and limits of the study: Early after transplant, declines in HvG clones were associated with peak levels of circulating GvH clones. In the allografts of patients with donor T cell macrochimerism, GvH to HvG T cell clonal ratios were high. Conclusions were limited by the relatively low number and heterogeneity of intestinal transplant patients. GvH clones were detected in recipient bone marrow, and some appeared earlier in ileal mucosa or blood, consistent with an intestinal mucosal origin.

The time point label corresponds to: cells obtained before transplantation from donor or recipient. CD3+CD4+ and CD3+CD8+ populations were FACS-sorted from unstimulated pre-transplant donor and recipient cells taken from spleen or lymph nodes. The sample holds a few counts of this clone. No antigen is known for it. No base-level quality is on record; no much larger clone is a single base apart. For CDR1 and CDR2, the germline V gene lists SGHTA and FQGNSA. The CDR3 runs 16 residues from the cysteine to the phenylalanine. The entry retains the CDR3 DNA only, 48 bases that are in frame from base 1. Here V drops 3 bases and J drops 5 bases, and the junction holds 8 bases not matched to any gene. Library preparation was by the immunoSEQ multiplex PCR assay. For most patients, genomic DNA was isolated with the Qiagen DNeasy Blood and Tissue Kit and sent frozen to Adaptive Biotechnologies for TCR sequencing. For most patients, genomic DNA was subjected to high-throughput TCR-beta CDR3 sequencing by Adaptive Biotechnologies. In the source study's methods: TCR sequencing data were retrieved from Adaptive's ImmunoSEQ software for some 19 patients, whereas three other patients were processed with MiXCR and VDJtools. To correct CD4 versus CD8 sorting errors, any sequence found in both subsets at a frequency ratio below 5:1 was removed. Because the origin of CDR3 nucleotide sequences shared between donor and recipient could not be assigned, those sequences were removed. To count as alloreactive, a clone needed at least 2-fold expansion over unstimulated cells and a minimum CFSE-low frequency of 0.002% (template counts) or 0.001% (read counts). Clones were considered mappable if detected in sequenced pre-transplant spleen, lymph node, or MLR CFSE-low populations of the donor or recipient. The cumulative frequency of alloreactive clones was calculated as a percentage of all sequences, weighted by copy number. TCRdb re-hosts the immuneACCESS table, in-frame sequences only. Its copies lack some clones; in the studies checked, an unresolved V gene accounts for under half of them, and the cause for the rest is not known. V and J calls and clone size are those listed in that table; D and trimming were worked out from the DNA. The sample profile shows about 130,000 clones; 92% of them were found once. The top ten constitute about 0.18% of the sample.

The chain employs TRBV7-2 and TRBJ1-5; TRBD1 fits 9 bases in the junction. The TCR sequence derives from a human donor who received an intestinal transplant. Specimen: unstimulated CD4+ T cells sorted from spleen or lymph node cells, collected before intestinal transplant. At the DNA level, the sequence is TGTGCCAGCAGCTTGCGTACCGGGACAGGGCATCAGCCCCAGCATTTT. It is translated as CASSLRTGTGHQPQHF.